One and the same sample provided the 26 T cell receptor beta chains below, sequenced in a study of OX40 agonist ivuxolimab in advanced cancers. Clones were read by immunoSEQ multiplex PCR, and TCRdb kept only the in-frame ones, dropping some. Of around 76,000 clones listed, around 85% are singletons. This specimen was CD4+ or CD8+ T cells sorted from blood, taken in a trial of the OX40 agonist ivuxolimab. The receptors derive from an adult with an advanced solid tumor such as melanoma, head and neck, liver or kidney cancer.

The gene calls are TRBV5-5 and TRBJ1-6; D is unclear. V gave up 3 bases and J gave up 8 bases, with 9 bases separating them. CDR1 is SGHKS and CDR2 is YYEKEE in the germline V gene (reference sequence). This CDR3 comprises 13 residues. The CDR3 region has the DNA TGTGCCAGCAGCTCGGAGCGGGATTCACCCCTCCACTTT. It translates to CASSSERDSPLHF. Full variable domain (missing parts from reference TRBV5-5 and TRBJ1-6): DAGVTQSPTHLIKTRGQQVTLRCSPISGHKSVSWYQQVLGQGPQFIFQYYEKEERGRGNFPDRFSARQFPNYSSELNVNALLLGDSALYLCASSSERDSPLHFGNGTRLTVT.

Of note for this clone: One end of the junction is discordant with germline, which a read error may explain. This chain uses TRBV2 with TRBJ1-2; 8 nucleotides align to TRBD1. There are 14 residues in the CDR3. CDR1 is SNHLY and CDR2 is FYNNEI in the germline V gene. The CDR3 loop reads CASSQSGTGPSDLF. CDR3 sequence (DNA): TGTGCCAGCAGTCAATCCGGGACAGGCCCCTCTGACCTCTTC.

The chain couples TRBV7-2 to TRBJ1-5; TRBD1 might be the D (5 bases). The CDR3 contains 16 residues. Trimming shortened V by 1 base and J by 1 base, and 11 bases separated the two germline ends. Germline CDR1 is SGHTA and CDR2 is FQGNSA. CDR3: CASSLVGRVSNQPQHF. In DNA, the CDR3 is TGTGCCAGCAGCTTAGTGGGCAGGGTCAGCAATCAGCCCCAGCATTTT.

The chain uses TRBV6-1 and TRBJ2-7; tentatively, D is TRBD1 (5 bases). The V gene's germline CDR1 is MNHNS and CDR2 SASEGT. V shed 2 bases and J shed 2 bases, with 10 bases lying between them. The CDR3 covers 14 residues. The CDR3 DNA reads TGTGCCAGCAGTGAAAATACAGGCACCTACGAGCAGTACTTC. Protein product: CASSENTGTYEQYF.

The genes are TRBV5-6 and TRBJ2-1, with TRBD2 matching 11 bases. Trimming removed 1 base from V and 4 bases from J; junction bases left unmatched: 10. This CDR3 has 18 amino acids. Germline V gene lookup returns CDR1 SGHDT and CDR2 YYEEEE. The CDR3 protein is CASSLTASGGSGYNEQFF. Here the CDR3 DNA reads TGTGCCAGCAGCTTGACGGCTAGCGGGGGGTCGGGTTACAATGAGCAGTTCTTC. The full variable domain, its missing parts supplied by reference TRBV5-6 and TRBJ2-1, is DAGVTQSPTHLIKTRGQQVTLRCSPKSGHDTVSWYQQALGQGPQFIFQYYEEEERQRGNFPDRFSGHQFPNYSSELNVNALLLGDSALYLCASSLTASGGSGYNEQFFGPGTRLTVL.

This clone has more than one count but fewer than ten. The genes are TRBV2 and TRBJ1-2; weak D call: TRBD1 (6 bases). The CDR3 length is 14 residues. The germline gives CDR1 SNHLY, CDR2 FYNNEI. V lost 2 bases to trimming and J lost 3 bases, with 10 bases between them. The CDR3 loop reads CASSESRGDYGYTF. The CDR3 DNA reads TGTGCCAGCAGTGAAAGTAGGGGGGACTATGGCTACACCTTC.

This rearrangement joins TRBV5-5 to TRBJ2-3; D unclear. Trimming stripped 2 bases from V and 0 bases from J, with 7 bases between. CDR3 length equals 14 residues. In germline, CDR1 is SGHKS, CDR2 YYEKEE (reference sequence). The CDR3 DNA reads TGTGCCAGCAGCTTAGTAAGGAGCACAGATACGCAGTATTTT. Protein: CASSLVRSTDTQYF.

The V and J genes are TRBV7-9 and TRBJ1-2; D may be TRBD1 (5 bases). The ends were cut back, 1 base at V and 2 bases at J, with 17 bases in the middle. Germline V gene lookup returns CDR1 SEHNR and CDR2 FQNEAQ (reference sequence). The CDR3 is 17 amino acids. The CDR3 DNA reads TGTGCCAGCAGCTTAGTTCCAGGACAACTTCACAACTATGGCTACACCTTC. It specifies CASSLVPGQLHNYGYTF. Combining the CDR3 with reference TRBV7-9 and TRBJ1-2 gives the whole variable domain DTGVSQNPRHKITKRGQNVTFRCDPISEHNRLYWYRQTLGQGPEFLTYFQNEAQLEKSRLLSDRFSAERPKGSFSTLEIQRTEQGDSAMYLCASSLVPGQLHNYGYTFGSGTRLTVV.

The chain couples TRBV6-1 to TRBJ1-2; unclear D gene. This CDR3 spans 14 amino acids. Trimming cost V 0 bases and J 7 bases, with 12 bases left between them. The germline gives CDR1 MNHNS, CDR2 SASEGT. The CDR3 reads CASSEANIRLGYTF. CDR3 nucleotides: TGTGCCAGCAGTGAAGCGAATATCAGGCTTGGCTACACCTTC.

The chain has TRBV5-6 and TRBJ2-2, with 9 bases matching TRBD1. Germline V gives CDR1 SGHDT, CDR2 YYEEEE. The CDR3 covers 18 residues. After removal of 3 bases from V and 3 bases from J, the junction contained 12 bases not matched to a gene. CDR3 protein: CASSSGQGALWDTGELFF. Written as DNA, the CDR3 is TGTGCCAGCAGCTCGGGACAGGGTGCGCTATGGGACACCGGGGAGCTGTTTTTT.

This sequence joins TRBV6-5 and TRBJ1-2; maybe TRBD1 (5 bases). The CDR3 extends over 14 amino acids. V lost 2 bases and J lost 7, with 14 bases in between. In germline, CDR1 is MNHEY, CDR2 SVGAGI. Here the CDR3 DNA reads TGTGCCAGCAGTTACGCGGGCAGGGACGGTGGCTACACCTTC. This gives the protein CASSYAGRDGGYTF.

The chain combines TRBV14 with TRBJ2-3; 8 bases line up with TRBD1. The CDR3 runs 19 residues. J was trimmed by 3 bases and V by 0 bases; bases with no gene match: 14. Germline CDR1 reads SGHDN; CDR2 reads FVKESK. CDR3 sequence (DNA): TGTGCCAGCAGCCAAGAAGAGGGGGCCACAGGGGGTGGTACAGATACGCAGTATTTT. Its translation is CASSQEEGATGGGTDTQYF.

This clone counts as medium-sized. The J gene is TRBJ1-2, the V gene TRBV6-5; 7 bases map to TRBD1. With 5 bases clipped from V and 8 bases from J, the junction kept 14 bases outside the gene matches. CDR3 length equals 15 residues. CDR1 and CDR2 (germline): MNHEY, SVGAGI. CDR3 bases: TGTGCCAGCAGTCAACAACTAACAGGGGTGCGGGGCTACACCTTC. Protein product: CASSQQLTGVRGYTF.

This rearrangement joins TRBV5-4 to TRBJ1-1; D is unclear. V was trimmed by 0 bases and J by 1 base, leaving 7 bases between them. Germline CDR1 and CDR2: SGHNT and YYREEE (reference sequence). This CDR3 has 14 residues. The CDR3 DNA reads TGTGCCAGCAGCTTGGGGGTCGCGAACACTGAAGCTTTCTTT. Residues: CASSLGVANTEAFF.

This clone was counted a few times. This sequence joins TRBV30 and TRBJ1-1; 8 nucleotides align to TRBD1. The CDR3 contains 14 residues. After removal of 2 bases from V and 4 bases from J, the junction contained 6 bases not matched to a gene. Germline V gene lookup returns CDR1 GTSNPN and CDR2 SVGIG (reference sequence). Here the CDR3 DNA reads TGTGCCTGGAGTATTACAGGGGGACGCACTGAAGCTTTCTTT. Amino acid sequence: CAWSITGGRTEAFF.

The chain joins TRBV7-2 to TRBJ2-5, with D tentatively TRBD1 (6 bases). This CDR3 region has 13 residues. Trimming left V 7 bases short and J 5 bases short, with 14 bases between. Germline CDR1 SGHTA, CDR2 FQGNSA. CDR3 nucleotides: TGTGCCAGCAACAGGGCGTTAGGGGAGACCCAGTACTTC. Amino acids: CASNRALGETQYF.

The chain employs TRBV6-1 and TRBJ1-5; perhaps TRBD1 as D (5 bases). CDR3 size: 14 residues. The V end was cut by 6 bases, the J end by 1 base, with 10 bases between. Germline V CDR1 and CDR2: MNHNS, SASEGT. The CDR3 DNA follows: TGTGCCAGCAGGGATCGACAGAGCAATCAGCCCCAGCATTTT. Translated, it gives CASRDRQSNQPQHF.

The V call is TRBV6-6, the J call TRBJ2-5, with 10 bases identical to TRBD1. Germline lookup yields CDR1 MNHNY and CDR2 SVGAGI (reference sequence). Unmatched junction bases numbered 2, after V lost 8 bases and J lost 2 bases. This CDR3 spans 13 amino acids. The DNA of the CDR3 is TGTGCCAGCGGGGGACAGGGGCAAGAGACCCAGTACTTC. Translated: CASGGQGQETQYF.

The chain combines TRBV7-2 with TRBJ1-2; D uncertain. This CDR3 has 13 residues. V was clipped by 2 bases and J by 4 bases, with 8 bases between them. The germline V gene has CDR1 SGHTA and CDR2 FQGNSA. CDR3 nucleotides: TGTGCCAGCAGCTTAACGACCCCCTATGGCTACACCTTC. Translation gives CASSLTTPYGYTF. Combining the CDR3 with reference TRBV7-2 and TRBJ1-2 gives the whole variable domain GAGVSQSPSNKVTEKGKDVELRCDPISGHTALYWYRQSLGQGLEFLIYFQGNSAPDKSGLPSDRFSAERTGGSVSTLTIQRTQQEDSAVYLCASSLTTPYGYTFGSGTRLTVV.

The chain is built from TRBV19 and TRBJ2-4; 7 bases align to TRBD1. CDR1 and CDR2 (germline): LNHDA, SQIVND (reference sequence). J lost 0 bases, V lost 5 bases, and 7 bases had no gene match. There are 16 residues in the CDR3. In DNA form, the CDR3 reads TGTGCCAGTAGTCAACCGGGACAGCTAGCCAAAAACATTCAGTACTTC. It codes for CASSQPGQLAKNIQYF.

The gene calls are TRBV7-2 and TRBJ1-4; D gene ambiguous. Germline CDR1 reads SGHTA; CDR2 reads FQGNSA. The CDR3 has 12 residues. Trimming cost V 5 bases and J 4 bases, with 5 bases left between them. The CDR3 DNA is TGTGCCAGCAGCCCCCGTAATGAAAAACTGTTTTTT. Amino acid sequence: CASSPRNEKLFF.

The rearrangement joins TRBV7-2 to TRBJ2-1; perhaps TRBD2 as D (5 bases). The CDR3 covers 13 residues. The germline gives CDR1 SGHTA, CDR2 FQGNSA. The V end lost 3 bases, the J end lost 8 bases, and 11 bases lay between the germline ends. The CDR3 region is CASSFVSSDEQFF. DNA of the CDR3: TGTGCCAGCAGCTTCGTAAGTAGCGATGAGCAGTTCTTC.

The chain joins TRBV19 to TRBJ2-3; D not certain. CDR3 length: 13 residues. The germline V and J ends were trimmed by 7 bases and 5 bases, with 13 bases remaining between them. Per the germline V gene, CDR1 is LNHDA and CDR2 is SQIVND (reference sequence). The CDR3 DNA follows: TGTGCCAGTAAAGGGCCCATCGGAGATACGCAGTATTTT. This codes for CASKGPIGDTQYF.

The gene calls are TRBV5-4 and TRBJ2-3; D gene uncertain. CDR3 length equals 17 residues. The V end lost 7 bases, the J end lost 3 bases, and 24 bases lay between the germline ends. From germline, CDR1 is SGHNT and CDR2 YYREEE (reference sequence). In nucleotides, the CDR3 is TGTGCCAGCCGGTCCGGAAACTCGTTACAGTCTACAGATACGCAGTATTTT. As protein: CASRSGNSLQSTDTQYF.

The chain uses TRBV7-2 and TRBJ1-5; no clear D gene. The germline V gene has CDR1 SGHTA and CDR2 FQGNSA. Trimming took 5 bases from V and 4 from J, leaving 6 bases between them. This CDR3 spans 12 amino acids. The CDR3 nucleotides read TGTGCCAGCAGCCCTTTTAATCAGCCCCAGCATTTT. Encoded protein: CASSPFNQPQHF.

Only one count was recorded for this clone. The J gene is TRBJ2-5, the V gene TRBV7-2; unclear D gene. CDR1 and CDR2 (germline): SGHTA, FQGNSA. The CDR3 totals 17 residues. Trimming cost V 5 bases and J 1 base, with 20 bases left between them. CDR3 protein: CASSRSSAVRAQETQYF. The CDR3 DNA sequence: TGTGCCAGCAGCCGGTCGTCGGCGGTTAGAGCCCAAGAGACCCAGTACTTC. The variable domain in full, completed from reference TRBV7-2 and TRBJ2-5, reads GAGVSQSPSNKVTEKGKDVELRCDPISGHTALYWYRQSLGQGLEFLIYFQGNSAPDKSGLPSDRFSAERTGGSVSTLTIQRTQQEDSAVYLCASSRSSAVRAQETQYFGPGTRLLVL.